The 10 T cell receptor beta chains below all came from one sample that was sequenced in a study of CD8+CD57+ T cells in acquired aplastic anemia. CDR3 and TCR beta VDJ profiling relied on a genomic DNA template. TCRdb processed the reads anew with MiXCR; each CDR3 protein has one entry. The repertoire holds around 140,000 distinct CDR3 sequences, with roughly 40% as singletons. The sequencing input was sorted CD4+, CD8+, or CD8+CD57+ T cells (not recorded which) from PBMCs. The receptors were sampled from a human donor in good health, serving as a control.

This clonotype was counted only a few times. This rearrangement joins TRBV24-1 to TRBJ2-1; perhaps D is TRBD1 or TRBD2 (5 bases each). CDR3 length equals 12 residues. The germline gives CDR1 KGHDR, CDR2 SFDVKD. V lost 2 bases to trimming and J lost 7 bases, with 5 bases between them. The CDR3 here is CATSDWGNEQFF. CDR3 nucleotides: TGTGCCACCAGTGATTGGGGGAATGAGCAGTTCTTC.

This clonotype was recorded at least ten times. This chain links TRBV7-9 with TRBJ2-3, with D perhaps being TRBD1 or TRBD2 (5 bases each). Germline CDR1 and CDR2: SEHNR and FQNEAQ (reference sequence). This CDR3 contains 14 residues. The V gene lost 6 bases and the J gene lost 5 bases, with 15 bases spanning the gap. DNA of the CDR3: TGTGCCAGCAGTCAAGAGGGGAGAAGAGATACGCAGTATTTT. As protein: CASSQEGRRDTQYF.

Turning to this clonotype: Given a much more abundant clone one base away, this may be a read error. This CDR3 fails to terminate in the conserved phenylalanine or tryptophan, so it likely reflects a read error. CDR3 nucleotides: TGTGCCAGCAGTGTGGGAAAACCGCCATACGACGGGCAGTACTCC. Translating gives CASSVGKPPYDGQYS. The V gene is TRBV2, the J gene TRBJ2-7; unclear D gene. Trimming stripped 4 bases from V and 9 bases from J, with 22 bases between. CDR1 and CDR2 (germline): SNHLY, FYNNEI. CDR3 length: 15 amino acids.

This clonotype was seen repeatedly, ten times or more. This chain links TRBV20-1 with TRBJ2-1, with D hard to call. The germline V gene has CDR1 DFQATT and CDR2 SNEGSKA (reference sequence). The CDR3 contains 13 residues. Trimming took off 3 bases at V and 0 bases at J, with 6 bases between the two ends. The CDR3 bases are TGCAGTGCTAGTGTGGCCTCCTACAATGAGCAGTTCTTC. Translating gives CSASVASYNEQFF.

Regarding this clonotype: Mismatch with germline at one junction end may stem from a read error. Here the CDR3 reads CASGLGAYEQFF. DNA for the CDR3: TGTGCCAGCGGCTTGGGGGCCTATGAGCAGTTCTTC. This sequence joins TRBV5-4 and TRBJ2-1, with D maybe TRBD1 (6 bases). Germline V gene sequence: CDR1 SGHNT, CDR2 YYREEE (reference sequence). CDR3 length equals 12 residues.

As for this clonotype: An end of the junction does not agree with germline; a read error may underlie this. The rearrangement links TRBV7-9 to TRBJ1-4; D ambiguous. The CDR3 is made up of 13 amino acids. CDR1 SEHNR and CDR2 FQNEAQ come from the germline V gene (reference sequence). CDR3 residues: CTSSVSFDEKLFF. In DNA form, the CDR3 reads TGTACCAGCAGTGTGTCCTTCGATGAAAAACTGTTTTTT.

This clonotype was seen repeatedly, ten times or more. This chain uses TRBV20-1 with TRBJ1-3, with D perhaps TRBD1 (5 bases). CDR1 and CDR2 from the germline V gene are DFQATT and SNEGSKA (reference sequence). The ends were cut back, 3 bases at V and 4 bases at J, with 10 bases in the middle. The CDR3 is made up of 13 amino acids. CDR3 coding DNA: TGCAGTGCTAGGGGCAGGACAGGAAACACCATATATTTT. Its translation is CSARGRTGNTIYF.

This clonotype has ten or more counts. V usage is TRBV12-3 or TRBV12-4 and J usage is TRBJ2-1, with TRBD2 matching over 8 bases. V gave up 2 bases and J gave up 15 bases; unmatched junction bases: 6. The CDR3 is 12 amino acids. The CDR3 is CASSLIGLALFF. CDR3 coding DNA: TGTGCCAGCAGTTTAATCGGACTAGCCTTGTTCTTC.

This clonotype was observed at least ten times. The chain has TRBV2 and TRBJ2-3; possibly TRBD1 for D (6 bases). CDR3 size: 15 residues. CDR1 is SNHLY, CDR2 FYNNEI, per germline. V was shortened by 7 bases and J by 1 base, with 15 bases between the two germline ends. CDR3 sequence: CASKRGKGGTDTQYF. CDR3 DNA: TGTGCCAGCAAAAGGGGGAAGGGGGGCACAGATACGCAGTATTTT.

The rearrangement joins TRBV19 to TRBJ2-3; 11 bases agree with TRBD2. Germline CDR1 is LNHDA and CDR2 is SQIVND (reference sequence). The V gene end was trimmed by 4 bases and the J gene end by 4 bases; junction bases not matched to a gene: 4. CDR3 length equals 15 residues. The CDR3: CASSTTLAGADTQYF. The CDR3 DNA is TGTGCCAGTAGTACCACACTAGCGGGAGCAGATACGCAGTATTTT.